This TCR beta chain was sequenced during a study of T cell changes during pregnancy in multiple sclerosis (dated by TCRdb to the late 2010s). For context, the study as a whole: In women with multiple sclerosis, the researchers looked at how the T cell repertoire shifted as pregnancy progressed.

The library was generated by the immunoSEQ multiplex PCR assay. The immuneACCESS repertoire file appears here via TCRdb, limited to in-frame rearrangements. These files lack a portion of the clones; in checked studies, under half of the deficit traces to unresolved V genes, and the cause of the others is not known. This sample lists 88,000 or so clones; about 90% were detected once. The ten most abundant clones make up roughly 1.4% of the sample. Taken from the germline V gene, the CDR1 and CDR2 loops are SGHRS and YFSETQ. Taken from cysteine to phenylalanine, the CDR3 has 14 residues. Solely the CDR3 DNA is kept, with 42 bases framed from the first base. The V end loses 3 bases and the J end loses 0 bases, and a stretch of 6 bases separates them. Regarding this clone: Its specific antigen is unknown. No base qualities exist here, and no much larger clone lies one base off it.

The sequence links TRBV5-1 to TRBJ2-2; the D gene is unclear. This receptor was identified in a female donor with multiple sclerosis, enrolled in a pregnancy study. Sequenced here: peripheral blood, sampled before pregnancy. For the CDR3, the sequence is CASSSGANTGELFF. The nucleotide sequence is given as TGCGCCAGCAGCTCCGGAGCGAACACCGGGGAGCTGTTTTTT.